The 29 T cell receptor beta chains below come from one sample, sequenced in a study of shared clonotypes between healthy human individuals. Clones were sequenced by immunoSEQ multiplex PCR, and TCRdb holds only the in-frame ones, with some missing. The sample lists some 740,000 clones; about 92% were seen once. Terminally differentiated effector memory CD45RA+ cells were excluded from the naive CD8 cells, which were CD45RO-negative and positively selected for CCR7. Material: naive CD8+ T cells sorted from blood. The receptors originated from a man aged 25 to 40 in good health.

The J gene is TRBJ2-2, the V gene TRBV6-6, with 8 nucleotides matching TRBD1. Losses at the gene ends were 7 bases for V and 5 bases for J; bases not matched to a gene: 9. Per the germline V gene, CDR1 is MNHNY and CDR2 is SVGAGI (reference sequence). CDR3 length equals 15 residues. The CDR3, as DNA: TGTGCCAGCACCATAGGGACAGGTCCGACCGGGGAGCTGTTTTTT. This encodes CASTIGTGPTGELFF.

The V call is TRBV27, the J call TRBJ2-1; D remains ambiguous. Looked up from germline, CDR1 is MNHEY and CDR2 is SMNVEV (reference sequence). CDR3 size: 14 residues. Trimming pared 5 bases from V and 1 base from J, leaving 9 bases between. CDR3 coding DNA: TGTGCCAGCAGTCTCATTAAGTCCTACAATGAGCAGTTCTTC. Protein sequence: CASSLIKSYNEQFF.

The gene calls are TRBV11-2 and TRBJ2-1; tentatively, D is TRBD1 or TRBD2 (5 bases each). Germline values: CDR1 SGHAT, CDR2 FQNNGV. Trimming pared 7 bases from V and 3 bases from J, leaving 19 bases between. The CDR3 extends over 16 amino acids. The CDR3 DNA follows: TGTGCCAGCAACCCGGTACGGGACGAAAACTACAATGAGCAGTTCTTC. This translates into CASNPVRDENYNEQFF.

The chain recombines TRBV19 with TRBJ1-5; 7 positions agree with TRBD1. V lost 3 bases to trimming and J lost 3 bases; unmatched junction nucleotides: 5. Germline loops: CDR1 LNHDA, CDR2 SQIVND (reference sequence). There are 15 residues in the CDR3. The CDR3 protein is CASSMGTVTNQPQHF. The CDR3 DNA sequence: TGTGCCAGTAGTATGGGGACAGTCACCAATCAGCCCCAGCATTTT. The full variable domain, in which reference TRBV19 and TRBJ1-5 provide the parts outside the CDR3, is DGGITQSPKYLFRKEGQNVTLSCEQNLNHDAMYWYRQDPGQGLRLIYYSQIVNDFQKGDIAEGYSVSREKKESFPLTVTSAQKNPTAFYLCASSMGTVTNQPQHFGDGTRLSIL.

The chain joins TRBV7-8 to TRBJ2-1, with 8 bases aligning to TRBD1. The germline V gene encodes CDR1 SGHVS and CDR2 FQNEAQ. J was trimmed by 6 bases and V by 2 bases; bases with no gene match: 15. The CDR3 length is 18 residues. The CDR3 DNA reads TGTGCCAGCAGCTTATGGCCCGAGACAGGGGAAAATTTCAATGAGCAGTTCTTC. The encoded protein is CASSLWPETGENFNEQFF.

This rearrangement joins TRBV27 to TRBJ1-2; 9 positions match TRBD1. In germline, CDR1 is MNHEY, CDR2 SMNVEV (reference sequence). Trimming took 3 bases from V and 5 from J; bases not matched to a gene: 4. The CDR3 sequence is 14 residues long. The CDR3 nucleotides are TGTGCCAGCAGTTTTACAGGGGGCGTGTATGGCTACACCTTC. This encodes CASSFTGGVYGYTF.

This rearrangement joins TRBV7-9 to TRBJ1-3, with TRBD1 as a possible D gene (5 bases). CDR1 is SEHNR and CDR2 is FQNEAQ in the germline V gene (reference sequence). This CDR3 region has 18 residues. Trimming removed 2 bases at V and 1 base at J, with 18 bases between. The chain's CDR3 is CASSLSGTTSQSGNTIYF. The DNA for the CDR3 is TGTGCCAGCAGCTTATCAGGGACGACCAGTCAATCTGGAAACACCATATATTTT.

This chain's CDR3 is CASSEGGAGSANEQFF. Written as DNA, the CDR3 is TGTGCCAGCAGCGAGGGGGGCGCGGGATCCGCCAATGAGCAGTTCTTC. The chain carries TRBV9 and TRBJ2-1, with D perhaps given as TRBD1 or TRBD2 (6 bases each). The CDR3 runs to 16 residues. CDR1 and CDR2 from the germline V gene are SGDLS and YYNGEE. Trimming pared 3 bases from V and 6 bases from J, leaving 19 bases between.

The V call is TRBV9, the J call TRBJ2-3; 11 bases are shared with TRBD2. Unmatched junction bases numbered 14, after V lost 3 bases and J lost 5 bases. Germline CDR1 SGDLS, CDR2 YYNGEE. CDR3 length: 18 amino acids. CDR3 amino acids: CASSAAPILAGGKDTQYF. The CDR3 DNA sequence: TGTGCCAGCAGCGCCGCCCCTATTCTAGCGGGAGGTAAAGATACGCAGTATTTT.

J is TRBJ2-7 and V is TRBV4-1; D is uncertain. The V end lost 1 base, the J end lost 0 bases, and 13 bases lay between the germline ends. The CDR3 has 16 residues. CDR1 is MGHRA, CDR2 YSYEKL, per germline. The CDR3 DNA reads as TGCGCCAGCAGCCAAGGGGTAGCCGAGAGCTCCTACGAGCAGTACTTC. Protein: CASSQGVAESSYEQYF.

The chain recombines TRBV28 with TRBJ2-1, with TRBD2 identical over 13 bases. The V gene's germline CDR1 is MDHEN and CDR2 SYDVKM. J gave up 10 bases and V 6 bases, and 6 bases lay outside the gene matches. This CDR3 is 14 amino acids long. In nucleotides, the CDR3 is TGTGCCAGCAGACTTGGACTAGCGGGAGCGGAGCAGTTCTTC. Protein product: CASRLGLAGAEQFF.

J is TRBJ1-4 and V is TRBV7-6; tentatively, D is TRBD1 (5 bases). V was trimmed by 5 bases and J by 7 bases, leaving 14 bases between them. Germline lookup yields CDR1 SGHVS and CDR2 FNYEAQ. The length of the CDR3 is 14 residues. For the CDR3, the DNA is TGTGCCAGCAGCCGACAGCACGAAGGTGAAAAACTGTTTTTT. Protein product: CASSRQHEGEKLFF.

The V and J genes are TRBV4-1 and TRBJ1-2; D is possibly TRBD1 (6 bases). CDR1 MGHRA and CDR2 YSYEKL come from the germline V gene. The V end lost 1 base, the J end lost 6 bases, and 12 bases lay between the germline ends. The CDR3 consists of 14 residues. The CDR3 loop reads CASSQVTGGNGYTF. The DNA of the CDR3 is TGCGCCAGCAGCCAAGTGACAGGTGGAAATGGCTACACCTTC.

The chain employs TRBV14 and TRBJ2-7; D might be TRBD1 (5 bases). CDR3 length equals 14 residues. CDR1 is SGHDN, CDR2 FVKESK, per germline. V lost 1 base, J lost 3 bases, and 10 bases lay in between. CDR3 loop: CASSQVGRDYEQYF. The CDR3 region has the DNA TGTGCCAGCAGCCAAGTAGGCAGGGACTACGAGCAGTACTTC.

This chain links TRBV30 with TRBJ1-6, with TRBD1 identical over 8 bases. Germline assignment: CDR1 GTSNPN and CDR2 SVGIG (reference sequence). V shed 5 bases, J shed 10 bases, and the junction held 7 bases outside the gene matches. The CDR3 is 13 amino acids. DNA of the CDR3: TGTGCCTGGGGACAGGGCAGGAGATCACCCCTCCACTTT. It encodes CAWGQGRRSPLHF.

This clone was detected only once. The chain recombines TRBV7-2 with TRBJ2-3; a weak D match, TRBD2 (6 bases). CDR3 length equals 15 residues. Germline loops: CDR1 SGHTA, CDR2 FQGNSA. V was trimmed by 5 bases and J by 0 bases, leaving 12 bases between them. The CDR3 sequence: CASSLTSTSTDTQYF. DNA of the CDR3: TGTGCCAGCAGCCTAACTAGCACTAGCACAGATACGCAGTATTTT.

This chain connects TRBV10-3 to TRBJ2-4; 10 bases map to TRBD2. Looked up from germline, CDR1 is ENHRY and CDR2 is SYGVKD. The CDR3 covers 16 residues. With 0 bases clipped from V and 4 bases from J, the junction kept 3 bases outside the gene matches. The DNA of the CDR3 is TGTGCCATCAGTGAGTCGATTAGCGGGGGGAAAAACATTCAGTACTTC. Protein sequence: CAISESISGGKNIQYF.

J is TRBJ1-5 and V is TRBV4-1, with D hard to call. Germline CDR1 is MGHRA and CDR2 is YSYEKL. The CDR3 sequence is 15 residues long. V was trimmed by 3 bases and J by 1 base, leaving 10 bases between them. The chain's CDR3 is CASSQPFGSNQPQHF. As DNA, the CDR3 is TGCGCCAGCAGCCAGCCGTTTGGGAGCAATCAGCCCCAGCATTTT.

V and J are TRBV2 and TRBJ2-7; D is ambiguous. V lost 1 base, J lost 5 bases, and 12 bases lay in between. This CDR3 has 14 residues. Per the germline V gene, CDR1 is SNHLY and CDR2 is FYNNEI. The DNA of the CDR3 is TGTGCCAGCAGTGAAGTCGGGTTAGGAAACGAGCAGTACTTC. This gives the protein CASSEVGLGNEQYF.

This chain joins TRBV5-1 and TRBJ2-5; no reliable D call. Trimming stripped 0 bases from V and 1 base from J, with 10 bases between. CDR3 length: 15 amino acids. Germline V gene lookup returns CDR1 SGHRS and CDR2 YFSETQ. CDR3 sequence: CASSLGGRTQETQYF. The DNA of the CDR3 is TGCGCCAGCAGCTTGGGAGGTCGCACCCAAGAGACCCAGTACTTC.

V and J are TRBV18 and TRBJ2-1, with 7 bases aligning to TRBD1. V lost 5 bases, J lost 5 bases, and 3 bases stayed unmatched. The CDR3 totals 13 residues. Germline V gene data show CDR1 as KGHSH and CDR2 as LQKENI. The CDR3 region is CASSATGDNEQFF. DNA of the CDR3: TGTGCCAGCTCAGCAACAGGGGACAATGAGCAGTTCTTC.

CDR3 nucleotides: TGCAGCGTCCGTCCCGGGAACACTGAAGCTTTCTTT. Its translation is CSVRPGNTEAFF. The J gene is TRBJ1-1, the V gene TRBV29-1; no reliable D call. V was pared by 6 bases and J by 1 base, with 9 bases between. This CDR3 comprises 12 residues. From germline, CDR1 is SQVTM and CDR2 ANQGSEA. Filled out from reference TRBV29-1 and TRBJ1-1, the complete variable domain reads SAVISQKPSRDICQRGTSLTIQCQVDSQVTMMFWYRQQPGQSLTLIATANQGSEATYESGFVIDKFPISRPNLTFSTLTVSNMSPEDSSIYLCSVRPGNTEAFFGQGTRLTVV.

The V gene is TRBV5-4, the J gene TRBJ2-7; D remains ambiguous. V dropped 3 bases and J dropped 1 base, with 8 bases sitting between them. The CDR3 totals 13 residues. The germline CDR1 and CDR2 sequences are SGHNT and YYREEE (reference sequence). This chain's CDR3 is CASSWTESYEQYF. Here the CDR3 DNA reads TGTGCCAGCAGCTGGACGGAGTCCTACGAGCAGTACTTC. The full variable domain, completed using reference TRBV5-4 and TRBJ2-7, is ETGVTQSPTHLIKTRGQQVTLRCSSQSGHNTVSWYQQALGQGPQFIFQYYREEENGRGNFPPRFSGLQFPNYSSELNVNALELDDSALYLCASSWTESYEQYFGPGTRLTVT.

V is TRBV6-5 and J is TRBJ2-3; D remains unclear. The CDR3 contains 12 residues. Trimming took 4 bases from V and 2 from J, leaving 4 bases between them. CDR1 and CDR2 (germline): MNHEY, SVGAGI. The CDR3 DNA reads as TGTGCCAGCAGTTTCCCCACAGATACGCAGTATTTT. Amino acid sequence: CASSFPTDTQYF.

The genes are TRBV7-2 and TRBJ2-1, with TRBD2 matching 12 bases. The germline V gene has CDR1 SGHTA and CDR2 FQGNSA. Trimming took 5 bases from V and 4 from J; bases not matched to a gene: 9. The CDR3 is 17 residues long. The CDR3 DNA is TGTGCCAGCAGCACCACGGTTGGACTAGCGGGGTACAATGAGCAGTTCTTC. Translating gives CASSTTVGLAGYNEQFF.

The chain is built from TRBV7-9 and TRBJ2-3, with D unresolved. The CDR3 contains 15 residues. Germline V gives CDR1 SEHNR, CDR2 FQNEAQ (reference sequence). Trimming removed 4 bases at V and 4 bases at J, with 15 bases between. The CDR3 here is CASSSELDGPDTQYF. CDR3 in DNA: TGTGCCAGCAGCTCCGAGCTAGATGGTCCAGATACGCAGTATTTT.

The chain couples TRBV2 to TRBJ2-7, with 11 bases identical to TRBD2. Germline CDR1 reads SNHLY; CDR2 reads FYNNEI. This CDR3 has 14 amino acids. The ends lost 11 bases at V and 3 bases at J; junction bases unmatched: 9. In nucleotides, the CDR3 is TGTGCCGCTCCAGGGCTAGCGGGAGGCTACGAGCAGTACTTC. This sequence encodes CAAPGLAGGYEQYF.

The rearrangement links TRBV12-5 to TRBJ1-1; D remains ambiguous. Germline CDR1 reads LGHNT; CDR2 reads FRNRAP. This CDR3 is 14 amino acids long. Between the trimmed V and J ends, which lost 7 bases and 1 base, there was a span of 13 bases. The chain's CDR3 is CASAPPRGNTEAFF. Written as DNA, the CDR3 is TGTGCTAGTGCCCCCCCCCGCGGGAACACTGAAGCTTTCTTT.

The V gene is TRBV7-8, the J gene TRBJ2-1; a weak D match, TRBD2 (5 bases). V was shortened by 5 bases and J by 4 bases, with 18 bases between the two germline ends. CDR1 and CDR2 (germline): SGHVS, FQNEAQ. This CDR3 contains 16 residues. In nucleotides, the CDR3 is TGTGCCAGCAGCCCCCCGGGATTTTCGGGTTACAATGAGCAGTTCTTC. It encodes CASSPPGFSGYNEQFF.